The clone carrying this TCR beta chain appeared many times. Germline V gene lookup returns CDR1 KGHDR and CDR2 SFDVKD. The V gene end was trimmed by 4 bases and the J gene end by 3 bases; junction bases not matched to a gene: 3. The CDR3 totals 14 residues. The data originate from a study of naive and memory T cell subsets. The beta constant-region primer was an equimolar mix of two oligonucleotides covering TRBC1 and TRBC2. The ligated cDNA underwent four PCR rounds using SP2 and nested alpha and beta constant-region primers. MiXCR, run by TCRdb on the UMI-ligation and nested PCR reads, gives a single entry per CDR3 protein. The sample lists tens of thousands of distinct CDR3 sequences, about 8.2% occurring once.

The sequencing sample was made of naive CD8+ T cells from blood. J is TRBJ1-2 and V is TRBV24-1; TRBD1 matches 8 bases. This sequence originates from a human donor in good health. In DNA form, the CDR3 reads TGTGCCACCAGTGACCGGGGACAGGACTATGGCTACACCTTC. This encodes CATSDRGQDYGYTF.